This T cell receptor beta chain originates from a study of T cells after yellow fever vaccination. This clonotype was counted a few times. What it binds is unknown. A universal primer site and UMIs were added as TCR cDNA was made by 5'RACE template switching. From the 5' RACE reads, TCRdb called clonotypes with MiXCR, one entry per CDR3 protein. Of 550,000 or so distinct CDR3 sequences detected, around 21% appear once; the ten largest clones hold roughly an eighth. With V trimmed by 0 bases and J by 2 bases, 12 bases remained unmatched. Germline CDR1 SGHDN, CDR2 FVKESK. The CDR3 extends over 19 amino acids. Overall study results and limits: Clones that expanded after primary vaccination mostly reappeared after the booster (nearly 98% CD4, approximately 87% CD8).

The J gene is TRBJ2-5, the V gene TRBV14; 10 bases agree with TRBD2. The receptor comes from a young man who received the YFV17D yellow fever vaccine. Source: PBMCs, taken 15 days after the yellow fever booster vaccination. CDR3 sequence reads: CASSQEGSGRARQQETQYF. CDR3 DNA sequence: TGTGCCAGCAGCCAAGAAGGGAGCGGGAGGGCCCGCCAACAAGAGACCCAGTACTTC.